A selection of T cell receptor beta chains follows, all from one sample in a study of shared clonotypes between healthy human individuals. The assay was immunoSEQ multiplex PCR, and TCRdb's table has in-frame clones only and misses some. The sample consists of about 680,000 clones, roughly nine tenths of them appearing once. The sample consisted of naive CD8+ T cells sorted from blood. All receptors come from a man aged 25 to 40 in good health. Both conserved end residues are part of each CDR3. Each record gives: clone size, CDR3 length, J gene, V gene, D gene, CDR3 protein, CDR3 DNA. D genes are given only for firm matches. Clone size is shown for a subset of rows, as once, few, many or a class of expanded clone.

clone size: NA
CDR3 length: 15
J gene: TRBJ1-1
V gene: TRBV19
D gene: NA
CDR3 protein: CASSIGLGLNTEAFF
CDR3 DNA: TGTGCCAGTAGTATTGGTCTGGGGCTGAACACTGAAGCTTTCTTT

clone size: NA
CDR3 length: 14
J gene: TRBJ2-7
V gene: TRBV19
D gene: TRBD1
CDR3 protein: CASSAGTGLYEQYF
CDR3 DNA: TGTGCCAGTAGTGCCGGGACAGGGCTCTACGAGCAGTACTTC

clone size: NA
CDR3 length: 15
J gene: TRBJ1-2
V gene: TRBV27
D gene: NA
CDR3 protein: CASSLAPDSNYGYTF
CDR3 DNA: TGTGCCAGCAGTTTAGCTCCGGACAGTAACTATGGCTACACCTTC

clone size: NA
CDR3 length: 14
J gene: TRBJ2-3
V gene: TRBV7-9
D gene: NA
CDR3 protein: CASSPSDSPDTQYF
CDR3 DNA: TGTGCCAGCAGCCCCTCGGACTCACCTGATACGCAGTATTTT

clone size: NA
CDR3 length: 14
J gene: TRBJ2-2
V gene: TRBV4-1
D gene: NA
CDR3 protein: CASSPGRFTGELFF
CDR3 DNA: TGCGCCAGCAGCCCCGGCAGGTTTACCGGGGAGCTGTTTTTT

clone size: NA
CDR3 length: 14
J gene: TRBJ2-3
V gene: TRBV28
D gene: NA
CDR3 protein: CASSMGSSTDTQYF
CDR3 DNA: TGTGCCAGCAGTATGGGATCTAGCACAGATACGCAGTATTTT

clone size: NA
CDR3 length: 14
J gene: TRBJ2-7
V gene: TRBV9
D gene: NA
CDR3 protein: CASSRAVDSYEQYF
CDR3 DNA: TGTGCCAGCAGTCGAGCGGTCGATTCCTACGAGCAGTACTTC

clone size: NA
CDR3 length: 15
J gene: TRBJ2-7
V gene: TRBV27
D gene: NA
CDR3 protein: CASSFQGLSSYEQYF
CDR3 DNA: TGTGCCAGCAGTTTCCAGGGCCTATCCTCCTACGAGCAGTACTTC

clone size: NA
CDR3 length: 13
J gene: TRBJ2-7
V gene: TRBV5-4
D gene: NA
CDR3 protein: CASSFGVGTEQYF
CDR3 DNA: TGTGCCAGCAGCTTCGGGGTAGGGACCGAGCAGTACTTC

clone size: once
CDR3 length: 13
J gene: TRBJ2-7
V gene: TRBV6-5
D gene: NA
CDR3 protein: CASSYSRDVEQYF
CDR3 DNA: TGTGCCAGCAGTTACTCTAGAGACGTCGAGCAGTACTTC

clone size: NA
CDR3 length: 15
J gene: TRBJ2-1
V gene: TRBV7-6
D gene: NA
CDR3 protein: CASSFRLVAYNEQFF
CDR3 DNA: TGTGCCAGCAGCTTTAGACTAGTGGCCTACAATGAGCAGTTCTTC

clone size: NA
CDR3 length: 14
J gene: TRBJ2-7
V gene: TRBV5-1
D gene: NA
CDR3 protein: CASSGENRAGEQYF
CDR3 DNA: TGCGCCAGCAGCGGCGAGAACAGGGCGGGCGAGCAGTACTTC

clone size: NA
CDR3 length: 15
J gene: TRBJ2-7
V gene: TRBV28
D gene: NA
CDR3 protein: CASKNYRVSSYEQYF
CDR3 DNA: TGTGCCAGCAAAAATTACAGGGTTTCATCCTACGAGCAGTACTTC

clone size: NA
CDR3 length: 14
J gene: TRBJ2-7
V gene: TRBV7-9
D gene: TRBD1
CDR3 protein: CASSLDAGGDEQYF
CDR3 DNA: TGTGCCAGCAGCTTAGACGCAGGGGGCGACGAGCAGTACTTC

clone size: NA
CDR3 length: 15
J gene: TRBJ2-1
V gene: TRBV6-6
D gene: TRBD2
CDR3 protein: CASRVSGSSYNEQFF
CDR3 DNA: TGTGCCAGCAGGGTAAGCGGGAGCTCCTACAATGAGCAGTTCTTC

clone size: few
CDR3 length: 11
J gene: TRBJ2-5
V gene: TRBV27
D gene: NA
CDR3 protein: CASSFRETQYF
CDR3 DNA: TGTGCCAGCAGTTTCCGGGAGACCCAGTACTTC

clone size: once
CDR3 length: 13
J gene: TRBJ1-1
V gene: TRBV5-4
D gene: NA
CDR3 protein: CASRPPTDTEAFF
CDR3 DNA: TGTGCCAGCAGACCCCCGACAGACACTGAAGCTTTCTTT

clone size: NA
CDR3 length: 15
J gene: TRBJ2-5
V gene: TRBV19
D gene: TRBD2
CDR3 protein: CASSTTSGRSETQYF
CDR3 DNA: TGTGCCAGTAGTACCACTAGCGGGAGATCGGAGACCCAGTACTTC

clone size: NA
CDR3 length: 15
J gene: TRBJ2-7
V gene: TRBV19
D gene: TRBD2
CDR3 protein: CATSILAGPSYEQYF
CDR3 DNA: TGTGCCACCTCGATCTTAGCGGGACCTTCCTACGAGCAGTACTTC

clone size: NA
CDR3 length: 15
J gene: TRBJ1-1
V gene: TRBV2
D gene: NA
CDR3 protein: CARGRRESSSPEAFF
CDR3 DNA: TGTGCCAGGGGAAGGCGGGAAAGTTCGTCACCTGAAGCTTTCTTT

clone size: NA
CDR3 length: 12
J gene: TRBJ2-7
V gene: TRBV15
D gene: NA
CDR3 protein: CATRDSGYEQYF
CDR3 DNA: TGTGCCACCAGAGACAGTGGCTACGAGCAGTACTTC

clone size: NA
CDR3 length: 14
J gene: TRBJ2-2
V gene: TRBV29-1
D gene: NA
CDR3 protein: CSVDQGGGGGELFF
CDR3 DNA: TGCAGCGTTGACCAGGGGGGCGGCGGCGGGGAGCTGTTTTTT

clone size: NA
CDR3 length: 12
J gene: TRBJ2-7
V gene: TRBV7-8
D gene: NA
CDR3 protein: CASSLWQREQYF
CDR3 DNA: TGTGCCAGCAGCTTATGGCAACGCGAGCAGTACTTC

clone size: NA
CDR3 length: 16
J gene: TRBJ2-3
V gene: TRBV7-9
D gene: TRBD2
CDR3 protein: CASSPFAGGATDTQYF
CDR3 DNA: TGTGCCAGCAGCCCTTTTGCGGGAGGGGCGACAGATACGCAGTATTTT

clone size: NA
CDR3 length: 15
J gene: TRBJ2-1
V gene: TRBV7-2
D gene: TRBD2
CDR3 protein: CASRVGTRADNEQFF
CDR3 DNA: TGTGCCAGCAGGGTCGGGACTAGAGCAGACAATGAGCAGTTCTTC

clone size: NA
CDR3 length: 14
J gene: TRBJ2-7
V gene: TRBV27
D gene: NA
CDR3 protein: CASGILGLGHEQYF
CDR3 DNA: TGTGCCAGCGGAATACTAGGTTTGGGTCACGAGCAGTACTTC

clone size: NA
CDR3 length: 15
J gene: TRBJ2-5
V gene: TRBV19
D gene: NA
CDR3 protein: CASSINGVRGETQYF
CDR3 DNA: TGTGCCAGTAGTATAAACGGGGTGAGGGGAGAGACCCAGTACTTC

clone size: NA
CDR3 length: 16
J gene: TRBJ2-1
V gene: TRBV11-2
D gene: NA
CDR3 protein: CASSLGPREPYNEQFF
CDR3 DNA: TGTGCCAGCAGCTTAGGCCCTAGGGAACCCTACAATGAGCAGTTCTTC

clone size: NA
CDR3 length: 13
J gene: TRBJ1-5
V gene: TRBV30
D gene: NA
CDR3 protein: CAWSVPSLRPQHF
CDR3 DNA: TGTGCCTGGAGTGTACCTTCCCTTCGGCCCCAGCATTTT

clone size: NA
CDR3 length: 16
J gene: TRBJ2-1
V gene: TRBV7-2
D gene: TRBD1
CDR3 protein: CASSLALSGGHNEQFF
CDR3 DNA: TGTGCCAGCAGCTTAGCGTTATCAGGGGGCCACAATGAGCAGTTCTTC

clone size: NA
CDR3 length: 16
J gene: TRBJ2-1
V gene: TRBV4-3
D gene: TRBD2
CDR3 protein: CASSQEEIAGNNEQFF
CDR3 DNA: TGCGCCAGCAGCCAAGAGGAAATAGCGGGCAACAATGAGCAGTTCTTC

clone size: NA
CDR3 length: 17
J gene: TRBJ2-1
V gene: TRBV7-9
D gene: NA
CDR3 protein: CASSPRDGPGVYNEQFF
CDR3 DNA: TGTGCCAGCAGCCCGCGGGACGGACCAGGGGTGTACAATGAGCAGTTCTTC

clone size: NA
CDR3 length: 15
J gene: TRBJ1-1
V gene: TRBV18
D gene: NA
CDR3 protein: CASSPPGRVGTEAFF
CDR3 DNA: TGTGCCAGCTCACCACCGGGCAGGGTGGGCACTGAAGCTTTCTTT

clone size: NA
CDR3 length: 14
J gene: TRBJ2-3
V gene: TRBV27
D gene: NA
CDR3 protein: CASNPGHSTDTQYF
CDR3 DNA: TGTGCCAGCAACCCGGGACATAGCACAGATACGCAGTATTTT

clone size: NA
CDR3 length: 15
J gene: TRBJ2-7
V gene: TRBV13
D gene: NA
CDR3 protein: CASSLMAASSYEQYF
CDR3 DNA: TGTGCCAGCAGCTTAATGGCGGCCTCTTCCTACGAGCAGTACTTC

clone size: NA
CDR3 length: 15
J gene: TRBJ2-3
V gene: TRBV7-9
D gene: TRBD2
CDR3 protein: CASSLRGVSTDTQYF
CDR3 DNA: TGTGCCAGCAGCTTACGGGGGGTTAGCACAGATACGCAGTATTTT

clone size: NA
CDR3 length: 16
J gene: TRBJ2-1
V gene: TRBV9
D gene: TRBD2
CDR3 protein: CASSPTPGRSLFEQFF
CDR3 DNA: TGTGCCAGCAGCCCCACCCCCGGGAGGTCCTTATTTGAGCAGTTCTTC

clone size: NA
CDR3 length: 14
J gene: TRBJ2-2
V gene: TRBV19
D gene: TRBD1
CDR3 protein: CATLKGGYTGELFF
CDR3 DNA: TGTGCCACCCTGAAAGGGGGCTACACCGGGGAGCTGTTTTTT

clone size: NA
CDR3 length: 13
J gene: TRBJ2-1
V gene: TRBV7-6
D gene: NA
CDR3 protein: CASSYTGFDEQFF
CDR3 DNA: TGTGCCAGCAGCTATACAGGGTTCGATGAGCAGTTCTTC

clone size: once
CDR3 length: 14
J gene: TRBJ2-7
V gene: TRBV4-1
D gene: NA
CDR3 protein: CASSPRSSSYEQYF
CDR3 DNA: TGCGCCAGCAGCCCCCGGTCGAGCTCCTACGAGCAGTACTTC

clone size: NA
CDR3 length: 13
J gene: TRBJ1-1
V gene: TRBV5-4
D gene: NA
CDR3 protein: CASSSLDGTEAFF
CDR3 DNA: TGTGCCAGCAGCTCCCTAGATGGCACTGAAGCTTTCTTT

clone size: NA
CDR3 length: 14
J gene: TRBJ2-2
V gene: TRBV7-9
D gene: NA
CDR3 protein: CASSTRTVTGELFF
CDR3 DNA: TGTGCCAGCAGCACCCGGACAGTAACCGGGGAGCTGTTTTTT

clone size: once
CDR3 length: 13
J gene: TRBJ2-7
V gene: TRBV27
D gene: NA
CDR3 protein: CASSSGVRGEQYF
CDR3 DNA: TGTGCCAGCAGTTCCGGGGTTCGAGGCGAGCAGTACTTC

clone size: NA
CDR3 length: 13
J gene: TRBJ2-7
V gene: TRBV7-9
D gene: NA
CDR3 protein: CASSPRRLYEQYF
CDR3 DNA: TGTGCCAGCAGCCCTAGGCGGCTCTACGAGCAGTACTTC